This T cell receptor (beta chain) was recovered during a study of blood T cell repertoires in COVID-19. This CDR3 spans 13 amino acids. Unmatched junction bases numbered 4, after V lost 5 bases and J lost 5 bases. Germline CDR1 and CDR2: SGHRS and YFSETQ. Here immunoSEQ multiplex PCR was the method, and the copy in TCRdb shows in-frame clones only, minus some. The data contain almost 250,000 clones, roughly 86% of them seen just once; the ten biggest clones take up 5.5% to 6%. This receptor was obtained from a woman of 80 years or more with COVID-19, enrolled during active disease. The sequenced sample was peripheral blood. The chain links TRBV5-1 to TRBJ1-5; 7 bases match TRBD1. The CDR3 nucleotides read TGCGCCAGCAGGTATGACAGGGATCAGCCCCAGCATTTT. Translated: CASRYDRDQPQHF.